This entry lists 25 T cell receptor beta chains sequenced from one sample in a study of shared clonotypes between healthy human individuals. Clones were sequenced by immunoSEQ multiplex PCR, and TCRdb holds only the in-frame ones, with some missing. The repertoire holds about 580,000 clones, with roughly 98% as singletons. Naive CD8 populations comprised CD45RO-negative cells positively selected for CCR7, excluding terminally differentiated effector memory CD45RA+ cells. Sequenced material: naive CD8+ T cells sorted from blood. All receptors come from a man aged 30 to 45 in good health.

This chain links TRBV4-1 with TRBJ2-5, with 9 bases aligning to TRBD2. J gave up 1 base and V 1 base, and 13 bases lay outside the gene matches. Germline V gives CDR1 MGHRA, CDR2 YSYEKL. The CDR3 totals 19 residues. CDR3 sequence reads: CASSQVPWTSAARQETQYF. Written as DNA, the CDR3 is TGCGCCAGCAGCCAAGTCCCGTGGACTAGCGCCGCCCGCCAAGAGACCCAGTACTTC.

The gene calls are TRBV28 and TRBJ2-7, with TRBD2 matching 10 bases. Germline assignment: CDR1 MDHEN and CDR2 SYDVKM. V lost 6 bases to trimming and J lost 5 bases; unmatched junction nucleotides: 7. This CDR3 spans 14 amino acids. CDR3 residues: CASRAAGGPNEQYF. The CDR3 coding sequence is TGTGCCAGCAGGGCAGCGGGAGGGCCAAACGAGCAGTACTTC. The full variable domain, completed using reference TRBV28 and TRBJ2-7, is DVKVTQSSRYLVKRTGEKVFLECVQDMDHENMFWYRQDPGLGLRLIYFSYDVKMKEKGDIPEGYSVSREKKERFSLILESASTNQTSMYLCASRAAGGPNEQYFGPGTRLTVT.

The chain has TRBV9 and TRBJ1-1; D is possibly TRBD1 (5 bases). The V and J ends lost 0 bases and 5 bases respectively, with 11 bases between them. Germline assignment: CDR1 SGDLS and CDR2 YYNGEE. CDR3 length: 14 residues. The CDR3 nucleotides are TGTGCCAGCAGCGTAGACGGGGGATGGACTGAAGCTTTCTTT. It yields the protein CASSVDGGWTEAFF.

The J gene is TRBJ2-5, the V gene TRBV5-6; no reliable D call. Germline V gene data show CDR1 as SGHDT and CDR2 as YYEEEE. This CDR3 contains 13 residues. V shed 0 bases and J shed 2 bases, with 5 bases lying between them. CDR3 nucleotides: TGTGCCAGCAGCTTGGGGACGCAAGAGACCCAGTACTTC. Translating gives CASSLGTQETQYF.

This sequence joins TRBV4-1 and TRBJ2-7, with D perhaps given as TRBD1 or TRBD2 (5 bases each). The CDR3 runs to 16 residues. V lost 0 bases to trimming and J lost 0 bases, with 12 bases between them. Germline CDR1 MGHRA, CDR2 YSYEKL. This CDR3 reads CASSQDLGDVSYEQYF. The DNA of the CDR3 is TGCGCCAGCAGCCAAGATCTGGGGGACGTCTCCTACGAGCAGTACTTC.

The chain has TRBV6-6 and TRBJ2-7; 11 positions match TRBD1. Trimming cost V 1 base and J 7 bases; bases outside gene matches: 3. Germline V gene lookup returns CDR1 MNHNY and CDR2 SVGAGI (reference sequence). The CDR3 sequence is 14 residues long. In nucleotides, the CDR3 is TGTGCCAGCAGTTACTGGGACAGGGGGAGTGAGCAGTACTTC. It yields the protein CASSYWDRGSEQYF.

V gene TRBV5-6 combines with J gene TRBJ2-5, with D perhaps TRBD1 or TRBD2 (5 bases each). This CDR3 has 15 amino acids. V was trimmed by 5 bases and J by 5 bases, leaving 19 bases between them. Looked up from germline, CDR1 is SGHDT and CDR2 is YYEEEE. Here the CDR3 reads CASSLGDPGSETQYF. Here the CDR3 DNA reads TGTGCCAGCAGTCTTGGGGACCCTGGTAGTGAGACCCAGTACTTC. Combining the CDR3 with reference TRBV5-6 and TRBJ2-5 gives the whole variable domain DAGVTQSPTHLIKTRGQQVTLRCSPKSGHDTVSWYQQALGQGPQFIFQYYEEEERQRGNFPDRFSGHQFPNYSSELNVNALLLGDSALYLCASSLGDPGSETQYFGPGTRLLVL.

The rearrangement uses TRBV6-4 and TRBJ2-3; D is possibly TRBD2 (6 bases). The CDR3 is 13 residues long. V lost 2 bases and J 6 bases, leaving 9 bases between the germline ends. Germline-derived CDR1 and CDR2 are MRHNA and SNTAGT. CDR3 DNA sequence: TGTGCCAGCAGTGACGCGGGATGGGATACGCAGTATTTT. Its translation is CASSDAGWDTQYF.

The chain carries TRBV6-6 and TRBJ2-7; maybe TRBD2 (5 bases). The CDR3 length is 15 residues. The V end lost 4 bases, the J end lost 5 bases, and 18 bases lay between the germline ends. Germline V gene lookup returns CDR1 MNHNY and CDR2 SVGAGI (reference sequence). CDR3 residues: CASSFTYGEYDEQYF. For the CDR3, the DNA is TGTGCCAGCAGTTTCACTTACGGGGAGTACGACGAGCAGTACTTC.

The rearrangement uses TRBV25-1 and TRBJ2-7; no definite D call. Germline CDR1 and CDR2: MGHDK and SYGVNS. Trimming shortened V by 7 bases and J by 3 bases, and 13 bases separated the two germline ends. This CDR3 is built from 13 residues. The CDR3 DNA reads TGTGCCAGCATGGGCCCCCCGGGCTACGAGCAGTACTTC. Its protein is CASMGPPGYEQYF.

The gene calls are TRBV27 and TRBJ2-7, with D perhaps TRBD2 (5 bases). CDR1 is MNHEY and CDR2 is SMNVEV in the germline V gene (reference sequence). CDR3 length equals 13 residues. The germline V and J ends were trimmed by 0 bases and 7 bases, with 10 bases remaining between them. CDR3 in DNA: TGTGCCAGCAGTTTATCAGTCACGGGAGAGCAGTACTTC. Translating it yields CASSLSVTGEQYF.

This clone was counted a single time. The chain joins TRBV6-1 to TRBJ2-7, with 7 bases that match TRBD1. J lost 0 bases, V lost 7 bases, and 3 bases had no gene match. The V gene's germline CDR1 is MNHNS and CDR2 SASEGT. The CDR3 length is 13 residues. The CDR3: CASIGQDSYEQYF. The CDR3 region has the DNA TGTGCCAGCATCGGACAGGACTCCTACGAGCAGTACTTC.

The chain joins TRBV28 to TRBJ2-7; either TRBD1 or TRBD2 may supply D (5 bases each). Per the germline V gene, CDR1 is MDHEN and CDR2 is SYDVKM. The ends were cut back, 4 bases at V and 3 bases at J, with 31 bases in the middle. There are 20 residues in the CDR3. The CDR3: CASSSPPGPSTHSGHYEQYF. CDR3 sequence (DNA): TGTGCCAGCAGTTCCCCCCCGGGACCTAGTACTCATTCGGGCCACTACGAGCAGTACTTC.

This chain connects TRBV28 to TRBJ1-5; D is possibly TRBD1 (5 bases). Deletions cut 5 bases from V and 5 bases from J, with 25 bases between. Germline-derived CDR1 and CDR2 are MDHEN and SYDVKM. This CDR3 is 18 amino acids long. For the CDR3, the DNA is TGTGCCAGCAGTCCCATCATTCCACGGGGCAAGGAAGATCAGCCCCAGCATTTT. Protein: CASSPIIPRGKEDQPQHF.

The chain recombines TRBV6-5 with TRBJ1-3; D is undetermined. Trimming left V 2 bases short and J 0 bases short, with 11 bases between. This CDR3 is built from 16 residues. In germline, CDR1 is MNHEY, CDR2 SVGAGI. CDR3 DNA: TGTGCCAGCAGTTACGGGCCTTACATCTCTGGAAACACCATATATTTT. Protein: CASSYGPYISGNTIYF.

Here the CDR3 reads CASSPGASYEQYF. DNA for the CDR3: TGTGCCAGTTCCCCAGGGGCTAGCTACGAGCAGTACTTC. The genes are TRBV19 and TRBJ2-7; a possible D gene is TRBD1 (6 bases). Germline assignment: CDR1 LNHDA and CDR2 SQIVND (reference sequence). This CDR3 is 13 amino acids long. V dropped 8 bases and J dropped 3 bases, with 14 bases sitting between them.

This chain uses TRBV7-6 with TRBJ2-2; the D gene is possibly TRBD2 (6 bases). This CDR3 spans 16 amino acids. Trimming took off 5 bases at V and 4 bases at J, with 17 bases between the two ends. The germline V gene has CDR1 SGHVS and CDR2 FNYEAQ. CDR3 in amino acids: CASSVGTPEGTGELFF. CDR3 nucleotide sequence: TGTGCCAGCAGCGTCGGGACGCCGGAGGGCACCGGGGAGCTGTTTTTT.

The chain uses TRBV29-1 and TRBJ1-2; maybe TRBD1 (5 bases). Germline lookup yields CDR1 SQVTM and CDR2 ANQGSEA. The CDR3 runs 12 residues. V was cut by 6 bases and J by 0 bases, with 8 bases left in between. Here the CDR3 reads CSVIGANYGYTF. For the CDR3, the DNA is TGCAGCGTAATAGGGGCTAACTATGGCTACACCTTC. Full variable domain (rest looked up from reference TRBV29-1 and TRBJ1-2): SAVISQKPSRDICQRGTSLTIQCQVDSQVTMMFWYRQQPGQSLTLIATANQGSEATYESGFVIDKFPISRPNLTFSTLTVSNMSPEDSSIYLCSVIGANYGYTFGSGTRLTVV.

The chain employs TRBV4-1 and TRBJ1-3; no firm D call. The CDR3 has 18 residues. V dropped 1 base and J dropped 0 bases, with 16 bases sitting between them. Germline CDR1 is MGHRA and CDR2 is YSYEKL. CDR3 sequence (DNA): TGCGCCAGCAGCCAAGCGCCGCAGACCGTCAGCTCTGGAAACACCATATATTTT. It yields the protein CASSQAPQTVSSGNTIYF.

The genes are TRBV11-2 and TRBJ2-1; D gene ambiguous. The CDR3 length is 15 residues. V lost 6 bases to trimming and J lost 4 bases, with 16 bases between them. Germline CDR1 is SGHAT and CDR2 is FQNNGV. The CDR3 sequence is CASSHSNLPYNEQFF. CDR3 sequence (DNA): TGTGCCAGCAGTCACTCGAACTTACCTTACAATGAGCAGTTCTTC. Supplemented by reference TRBV11-2 and TRBJ2-1, the full variable domain reads EAGVAQSPRYKIIEKRQSVAFWCNPISGHATLYWYQQILGQGPKLLIQFQNNGVVDDSQLPKDRFSAERLKGVDSTLKIQPAKLEDSAVYLCASSHSNLPYNEQFFGPGTRLTVL.

The chain is built from TRBV5-4 and TRBJ2-1; 11 nucleotides agree with TRBD2. Germline loops: CDR1 SGHNT, CDR2 YYREEE (reference sequence). The CDR3 sequence is 16 residues long. Trimming cost V 0 bases and J 9 bases; bases outside gene matches: 8. This chain's CDR3 is CASSLGPSGRMSEQFF. The CDR3 region has the DNA TGTGCCAGCAGCTTGGGGCCTAGCGGGAGGATGAGTGAGCAGTTCTTC.

The chain is built from TRBV28 and TRBJ2-7; a possible D gene is TRBD2 (5 bases). Germline assignment: CDR1 MDHEN and CDR2 SYDVKM. V lost 7 bases and J lost 2, with 9 bases in between. The CDR3 consists of 12 residues. This CDR3 is CASKADTYEQYF. The CDR3 DNA is TGTGCCAGCAAAGCGGATACCTACGAGCAGTACTTC.

CDR3 coding DNA: TGTGCCAGCAGCTTCACCCGCTTGGACGTAGAAGAGACCCAGTACTTC. This encodes CASSFTRLDVEETQYF. This chain uses TRBV7-9 with TRBJ2-5; no clear D. Germline values: CDR1 SEHNR, CDR2 FQNEAQ (reference sequence). The CDR3 sequence is 16 residues long. Trimming cost V 3 bases and J 3 bases, with 17 bases left between them.

CDR3 sequence reads: CSVELGTRELKSSYNEQFF. In DNA form, the CDR3 reads TGCAGCGTTGAACTGGGGACACGTGAGTTGAAAAGCTCCTACAATGAGCAGTTCTTC. The rearrangement uses TRBV29-1 and TRBJ2-1, with D possibly matching TRBD1 (6 bases). The CDR3 extends over 19 amino acids. Germline-derived CDR1 and CDR2 are SQVTM and ANQGSEA. V lost 2 bases, J lost 0 bases, and 23 bases lay in between.

The chain recombines TRBV2 with TRBJ2-1; 9 bases align to TRBD2. Germline CDR1 reads SNHLY; CDR2 reads FYNNEI. The CDR3 loop spans 15 amino acids. Trimming cost V 4 bases and J 3 bases; bases outside gene matches: 4. For the CDR3, the DNA is TGTGCCAGCAGTGGAGTAGCGGGAGTCTACAATGAGCAGTTCTTC. This sequence encodes CASSGVAGVYNEQFF. The full variable domain, with the rest looked up from reference TRBV2 and TRBJ2-1, is EPEVTQTPSHQVTQMGQEVILRCVPISNHLYFYWYRQILGQKVEFLVSFYNNEISEKSEIFDDQFSVERPDGSNFTLKIRSTKLEDSAMYFCASSGVAGVYNEQFFGPGTRLTVL.